A single sample gave rise to the 23 T cell receptor beta chains below, sequenced in a study of cytomegalovirus exposure and HLA in healthy donors. Researchers ran the PCR with 60 Vbeta and 13 Jbeta primers. Libraries were prepared by immunoSEQ multiplex PCR; TCRdb keeps only in-frame clonotypes and omits some of them. The sample has some 140,000 clones, around 80% seen once; the top ten hold roughly 8.8%. The sample comprised PBMCs. These receptors came from a woman aged 45-59 years in good health and CMV-seropositive.

This clone was seen a handful of times. This chain links TRBV7-2 with TRBJ1-2; a possible D gene is TRBD1 (6 bases). V lost 2 bases, J lost 4 bases, and 8 bases lay in between. Per germline, CDR1 SGHTA and CDR2 FQGNSA. This CDR3 contains 13 residues. The CDR3 region has the DNA TGTGCCAGCAGCTTACAGGGGATCTATGGCTACACCTTC. As protein: CASSLQGIYGYTF. Full variable domain (rest looked up from reference TRBV7-2 and TRBJ1-2): GAGVSQSPSNKVTEKGKDVELRCDPISGHTALYWYRQSLGQGLEFLIYFQGNSAPDKSGLPSDRFSAERTGGSVSTLTIQRTQQEDSAVYLCASSLQGIYGYTFGSGTRLTVV.

This chain links TRBV5-1 with TRBJ2-7, with 10 nucleotides matching TRBD1. The CDR3 is 15 amino acids. Trimming cost V 4 bases and J 2 bases; bases outside gene matches: 6. CDR1 SGHRS and CDR2 YFSETQ come from the germline V gene. Here the CDR3 reads CASSLSGTGAYEQYF. In nucleotides, the CDR3 is TGCGCCAGCAGCCTTTCCGGGACAGGGGCCTACGAGCAGTACTTC.

This chain uses TRBV19 with TRBJ1-2; 9 bases are shared with TRBD1. The CDR3 is 12 amino acids. Germline CDR1 LNHDA, CDR2 SQIVND (reference sequence). J gave up 8 bases and V 5 bases, and 3 bases lay outside the gene matches. The DNA of the CDR3 is TGTGCCAGTAGTTTCGGGACAGGGGGCTACACCTTC. Its translation is CASSFGTGGYTF.

V and J are TRBV21-1 and TRBJ2-7; the table's D call TRBD1 went unverified against the DNA. TRBV21-1 corresponds to a pseudogene. This CDR3 is built from 13 residues. The DNA for the CDR3 is TGTGCCAGCAGCAAAGGCCGAGGGGGCGAGCAGTACTTC. This encodes CASSKGRGGEQYF.

This clone was found a few times. This sequence joins TRBV2 and TRBJ2-3; 7 nucleotides match TRBD2. This CDR3 comprises 15 residues. With V trimmed by 5 bases and J by 2 bases, 7 bases remained unmatched. Per the germline V gene, CDR1 is SNHLY and CDR2 is FYNNEI. CDR3 region: CASSWEAGPTDTQYF. In DNA, the CDR3 is TGTGCCAGCAGTTGGGAAGCGGGGCCCACAGATACGCAGTATTTT.

This chain's CDR3 is CASRQTGGGGYTF. CDR3 nucleotides: TGTGCCAGCAGGCAAACAGGGGGCGGAGGCTACACCTTC. The chain has TRBV6-1 and TRBJ1-2; 9 bases agree with TRBD1. Looked up from germline, CDR1 is MNHNS and CDR2 is SASEGT. This CDR3 comprises 13 residues. J gave up 8 bases and V 6 bases, and 7 bases lay outside the gene matches.

This clone appeared once. This chain connects TRBV6-1 to TRBJ2-5; 14 bases map to TRBD2. The CDR3 consists of 17 residues. The J segment lost 1 base and the V segment lost 3 bases, leaving 4 bases of the junction unmatched. Germline V lookup: CDR1 MNHNS, CDR2 SASEGT. The CDR3 protein is CASSDGLAGGFQETQYF. The CDR3 DNA reads as TGTGCCAGCAGTGATGGACTAGCGGGGGGTTTCCAAGAGACCCAGTACTTC.

This chain uses TRBV7-3 with TRBJ2-1; D possibly corresponds to TRBD2 (5 bases). Per germline, CDR1 SGHTA and CDR2 FQGTGA. Trimming removed 5 bases at V and 4 bases at J, with 9 bases between. This CDR3 has 13 amino acids. This chain's CDR3 is CASSQDSYNEQFF. In DNA, the CDR3 is TGTGCCAGCAGCCAGGACTCATACAATGAGCAGTTCTTC. The complete variable domain, with remaining parts taken from reference TRBV7-3 and TRBJ2-1, reads GAGVSQTPSNKVTEKGKYVELRCDPISGHTALYWYRQSLGQGPEFLIYFQGTGAADDSGLPNDRFFAVRPEGSVSTLKIQRTERGDSAVYLCASSQDSYNEQFFGPGTRLTVL.

The chain links TRBV2 to TRBJ2-2; 8 nucleotides match TRBD1. The CDR3 is 14 residues long. Germline loops: CDR1 SNHLY, CDR2 FYNNEI. Trimming cost V 4 bases and J 4 bases; bases outside gene matches: 2. CDR3 nucleotide sequence: TGTGCCAGCAGTGGGGACAGGACCACCGGGGAGCTGTTTTTT. It translates to CASSGDRTTGELFF.

The V and J genes are TRBV2 and TRBJ1-5; 8 bases are shared with TRBD1. Trimming cost V 5 bases and J 5 bases; bases outside gene matches: 5. The CDR3 is 14 amino acids. Germline V gives CDR1 SNHLY, CDR2 FYNNEI. In DNA form, the CDR3 reads TGTGCCAGCAGTACGCAGGGGGCGGATCAGCCCCAGCATTTT. It encodes CASSTQGADQPQHF.

This clone was observed a few times. The rearrangement links TRBV6-6 to TRBJ1-2, with D hard to call. Germline loops: CDR1 MNHNY, CDR2 SVGAGI (reference sequence). CDR3 length equals 14 residues. The V end was cut by 0 bases, the J end by 0 bases, with 5 bases between. The CDR3 DNA follows: TGTGCCAGCAGTTACTCGAGGCCTAACTATGGCTACACCTTC. Translation: CASSYSRPNYGYTF.

V is TRBV27 and J is TRBJ1-6, with 8 bases that match TRBD1. The ends lost 3 bases at V and 7 bases at J; junction bases unmatched: 5. This CDR3 has 15 amino acids. From germline, CDR1 is MNHEY and CDR2 SMNVEV (reference sequence). The CDR3 is CASSFGQGSNSPLHF. In DNA, the CDR3 is TGTGCCAGCAGTTTTGGACAGGGCTCAAATTCACCCCTCCACTTT.

The J gene is TRBJ1-6, the V gene TRBV5-4; 8 bases match TRBD1. Germline assignment: CDR1 SGHNT and CDR2 YYREEE (reference sequence). The V and J ends lost 7 bases and 7 bases, in that order; junction bases with no gene match: 7. The CDR3 covers 14 residues. The CDR3 DNA is TGTGCCAGCGGAATCGACAGGGGAAATTCACCCCTCCACTTT. Translated, it gives CASGIDRGNSPLHF.

V is TRBV5-1 and J is TRBJ2-2; D gene ambiguous. Trimming cost V 1 base and J 2 bases, with 3 bases left between them. CDR1 and CDR2 from the germline V gene are SGHRS and YFSETQ. The CDR3 is 13 residues long. CDR3 sequence (DNA): TGCGCCAGCAGCTTGACTAACACCGGGGAGCTGTTTTTT. This gives the protein CASSLTNTGELFF.

V is TRBV5-1 and J is TRBJ2-1; the D gene is possibly TRBD2 (5 bases). V lost 4 bases, J lost 10 bases, and 12 bases lay in between. The CDR3 is made up of 12 amino acids. CDR1 and CDR2 (germline): SGHRS, YFSETQ. The CDR3: CASSPTTGEQFF. For the CDR3, the DNA is TGCGCCAGCAGCCCCACGACGGGGGAGCAGTTCTTC.

The chain joins TRBV2 to TRBJ2-7; tentatively, D is TRBD2 (6 bases). V was cut by 6 bases and J by 4 bases, with 10 bases left in between. The CDR3 is made up of 12 amino acids. In germline, CDR1 is SNHLY, CDR2 FYNNEI. The CDR3: CASRTGGYEQYF. The CDR3, as DNA: TGTGCCAGCAGAACCGGGGGATACGAGCAGTACTTC.

This clone was detected only a few times. The rearrangement joins TRBV6-4 to TRBJ1-2, with TRBD1 matching over 9 bases. From germline, CDR1 is MRHNA and CDR2 SNTAGT. The V and J ends lost 5 bases and 2 bases, in that order; junction bases with no gene match: 6. The CDR3 is 15 residues long. The CDR3 nucleotides read TGTGCCAGCAGTCTCGGGACAGGGCGAAACTATGGCTACACCTTC. Translated, it gives CASSLGTGRNYGYTF.

The gene calls are TRBV6-5 and TRBJ2-7; 8 bases are shared with TRBD1. V dropped 2 bases and J dropped 2; count of bases not matched to a gene: 5. Germline CDR1 and CDR2: MNHEY and SVGAGI. The CDR3 runs to 15 residues. CDR3 sequence: CASSYRGQGTYEQYF. Written as DNA, the CDR3 is TGTGCCAGCAGTTACCGCGGACAGGGCACCTACGAGCAGTACTTC.

The chain combines TRBV27 with TRBJ1-2, with D unresolved. V was clipped by 2 bases and J by 8 bases, with 15 bases between them. CDR1 MNHEY and CDR2 SMNVEV come from the germline V gene (reference sequence). The CDR3 spans 14 residues. The CDR3 nucleotides read TGTGCCAGCAGTTTAGGGTCGGGGATTGGGGGCTACACCTTC. Protein product: CASSLGSGIGGYTF.

The CDR3 DNA reads TGTGCCAGCAGCCCCCGAGAGTCTGGGGCCAACGTCCTGACTTTC. The encoded protein is CASSPRESGANVLTF. The J gene is TRBJ2-6, the V gene TRBV9; unclear D gene. The germline CDR1 and CDR2 sequences are SGDLS and YYNGEE. V was cut by 4 bases and J by 1 base, with 9 bases left in between. CDR3 length equals 15 residues.

This sequence joins TRBV5-1 and TRBJ1-4; 7 positions match TRBD1. V trimming: 5 bases; J trimming: 4 bases; junction bases outside the gene matches: 8. This CDR3 is 15 amino acids long. Germline V gene data show CDR1 as SGHRS and CDR2 as YFSETQ. CDR3 region: CASRTGTAYNEKLFF. DNA of the CDR3: TGCGCCAGCAGAACCGGGACAGCCTATAATGAAAAACTGTTTTTT.

This clone was seen a few times. This rearrangement joins TRBV6-1 to TRBJ2-5; TRBD2 agrees at 10 bases. V was clipped by 0 bases and J by 1 base; unmatched bases: 11. Germline V gene sequence: CDR1 MNHNS, CDR2 SASEGT. This CDR3 is built from 19 residues. This chain's CDR3 is CASSEAPSASGGLQETQYF. In DNA form, the CDR3 reads TGTGCCAGCAGTGAAGCACCCAGTGCTAGCGGGGGCCTCCAAGAGACCCAGTACTTC.

DNA for the CDR3: TGCGCCAGCAGCCGGGGTGGACTGGCGGGGGGTTACAATGAGCAGTTCTTC. Protein product: CASSRGGLAGGYNEQFF. The chain combines TRBV4-1 with TRBJ2-1; 8 nucleotides agree with TRBD2. The CDR3 contains 17 residues. Germline V gives CDR1 MGHRA, CDR2 YSYEKL. With 4 bases clipped from V and 4 bases from J, the junction kept 12 bases outside the gene matches.